The 23 T cell receptor beta chains below come from one sample, sequenced in a study of T cell clones after liver transplantation. Libraries were prepared by immunoSEQ multiplex PCR; TCRdb keeps only in-frame clonotypes and omits some of them. Of under 7,000 clones listed, 70% are singletons. Sequences were derived from CD8+ T cells from blood, sampled before liver transplant. The origin of the receptors is a human donor who received a liver transplant.

The chain couples TRBV15 to TRBJ2-7; D is unclear. Between the trimmed V and J ends, which lost 3 bases and 7 bases, there was a span of 16 bases. CDR1 is LNHNV, CDR2 YYDKDF, per germline (reference sequence). The CDR3 covers 14 residues. CDR3 nucleotide sequence: TGTGCCACCAGCAGGTCGGCCAGGCCGGCTGAGCAGTACGTC. Protein: CATSRSARPAEQYV.

V and J are TRBV7-9 and TRBJ2-7, with TRBD1 as a possible D gene (5 bases). Germline CDR1 is SEHNR and CDR2 is FQNEAQ (reference sequence). The length of the CDR3 is 12 residues. Trimming pared 5 bases from V and 6 bases from J, leaving 11 bases between. The CDR3 region has the DNA TGTGCCAGCAGCCCTAACAGGTTCGAGCAGTACTTC. Amino acids: CASSPNRFEQYF.

As for this clone: Germline is not matched at one junction end, which may reflect a read error. The V call is TRBV29-1, the J call TRBJ2-3; 9 bases map to TRBD1. Per the germline V gene, CDR1 is SQVTM and CDR2 is ANQGSEA. The CDR3 is made up of 12 amino acids. The CDR3 coding sequence is TGCAGCGCTTCGGGACAGGGTGGACTATCGGATTTT. As protein: CSASGQGGLSDF.

The V gene is TRBV6-1, the J gene TRBJ1-5; 10 nucleotides line up with TRBD1. CDR1 is MNHNS, CDR2 SASEGT, per germline. V lost 4 bases and J lost 7; bases outside the gene matches: 7. This CDR3 region has 15 residues. The CDR3 region has the DNA TGTGCCAGCAGTGGACTAGGACAGGGGGAGCAGCCCCAGCATTTT. This codes for CASSGLGQGEQPQHF.

This clone qualifies as medium-sized. This chain links TRBV15 with TRBJ2-5, with TRBD2 matching 16 bases. This CDR3 region has 17 residues. V shed 2 bases and J 6 bases; nucleotides not matched to a gene: 6. Germline V gene lookup returns CDR1 LNHNV and CDR2 YYDKDF (reference sequence). CDR3 sequence: CATSRRGLAGGPKTQYF. The DNA for the CDR3 is TGTGCCACCAGCAGAAGGGGACTAGCGGGAGGGCCTAAGACCCAGTACTTC.

This chain joins TRBV11-3 and TRBJ2-1, with 9 bases identical to TRBD1. Trimming took 5 bases from V and 5 from J; bases not matched to a gene: 4. CDR3 length: 14 residues. CDR1 is SGHNT and CDR2 is YENEEA in the germline V gene. For the CDR3, the DNA is TGTGCCAGCAGCGATCGACAGGGGGACAATGAGCAGTTCTTC. Protein: CASSDRQGDNEQFF. Looking up the rest from reference TRBV11-3 and TRBJ2-1 gives the full variable domain: EAGVVQSPRYKIIEKKQPVAFWCNPISGHNTLYWYLQNLGQGPELLIRYENEEAVDDSQLPKDRFSAERLKGVDSTLKIQPAELGDSAVYLCASSDRQGDNEQFFGPGTRLTVL.

The V call is TRBV6-1, the J call TRBJ2-2, with 8 bases lining up with TRBD1. There are 14 residues in the CDR3. CDR1 MNHNS and CDR2 SASEGT come from the germline V gene. Trimming cost V 5 bases and J 3 bases; bases outside gene matches: 2. CDR3 nucleotide sequence: TGTGCCAGCAGTACACAGGGGGACACCGGGGAGCTGTTTTTT. Translation gives CASSTQGDTGELFF.

The gene calls are TRBV30 and TRBJ2-1, with D unclear. V was pared by 4 bases and J by 0 bases, with 7 bases between. This CDR3 has 13 amino acids. Germline V gene data show CDR1 as GTSNPN and CDR2 as SVGIG (reference sequence). The DNA for the CDR3 is TGTGCCTGGATCCAGCCCTCCTACAATGAGCAGTTCTTC. It translates to CAWIQPSYNEQFF.

The chain recombines TRBV19 with TRBJ2-1, with 10 bases lining up with TRBD2. The CDR3 has 17 residues. Germline V CDR1 and CDR2: LNHDA, SQIVND (reference sequence). The V gene end was trimmed by 0 bases and the J gene end by 3 bases; junction bases not matched to a gene: 5. CDR3 in amino acids: CASSIDGAGGLYNEQFF. The CDR3 nucleotides read TGTGCCAGTAGTATAGATGGAGCGGGGGGGCTCTACAATGAGCAGTTCTTC.

The chain has TRBV5-6 and TRBJ2-1; 7 nucleotides match TRBD2. CDR3 length equals 18 residues. The trim removed 0 bases at V and 8 bases at J, leaving 17 bases unmatched. Germline loops: CDR1 SGHDT, CDR2 YYEEEE. The CDR3 protein is CASSLALISGGDDDEQFF. The CDR3 DNA follows: TGTGCCAGCAGCTTGGCTCTCATATCGGGGGGTGACGACGATGAGCAGTTCTTC.

The chain carries TRBV21-1 and TRBJ2-7; TRBD2, as called in the table, went unchecked against the DNA. TRBV21-1 counts as a pseudogene. This CDR3 has 14 amino acids. CDR3 amino acids: CASSKTSGSYEQYV. CDR3 coding DNA: TGTGCCAGCAGCAAGACTAGCGGGAGCTACGAGCAGTACGTC.

In its sample, this clone was seen a few times. The rearrangement uses TRBV6-6 and TRBJ1-2, with D possibly matching TRBD1 (5 bases). The germline gives CDR1 MNHNY, CDR2 SVGAGI (reference sequence). The CDR3 covers 13 residues. Trimming took off 2 bases at V and 6 bases at J, with 10 bases between the two ends. CDR3 in amino acids: CASSYHQGNGYTF. CDR3 DNA sequence: TGTGCCAGCAGTTACCACCAGGGCAATGGCTACACCTTC.

In its sample, this clone is medium-sized. This chain connects TRBV10-1 to TRBJ2-1; D not certain. The V gene lost 5 bases and the J gene lost 0 bases, with 11 bases spanning the gap. In germline, CDR1 is WNHNN, CDR2 SYGVQD (reference sequence). CDR3 length equals 15 residues. The CDR3 nucleotides are TGCGCCAGCAGTCGCGATCTCAGCTCCTACAATGAGCAGTTCTTC. Amino acids: CASSRDLSSYNEQFF.

The rearrangement links TRBV7-8 to TRBJ1-5; weak D call: TRBD1 (5 bases). Germline loops: CDR1 SGHVS, CDR2 FQNEAQ. The CDR3 runs 14 residues. V was trimmed by 0 bases and J by 4 bases, leaving 7 bases between them. The CDR3 sequence is CASSLAGGNQPQHF. CDR3 nucleotide sequence: TGTGCCAGCAGCTTAGCGGGGGGGAATCAGCCCCAGCATTTT.

The V gene is TRBV27, the J gene TRBJ2-1, with 10 bases lining up with TRBD2. V shed 6 bases and J 5 bases; nucleotides not matched to a gene: 7. The CDR3 spans 15 residues. Germline CDR1 MNHEY, CDR2 SMNVEV (reference sequence). This CDR3 reads CASSLSGGDNNEQFF. CDR3 DNA sequence: TGTGCCAGCAGCTTAAGCGGGGGGGACAACAATGAGCAGTTCTTC.

CDR3 DNA: TGTGCCAGCAGAGGAGCTAAACAAGGAGAGACCCAGTACTTC. It specifies CASRGAKQGETQYF. This chain links TRBV7-9 with TRBJ2-5; D unresolved. Per the germline V gene, CDR1 is SEHNR and CDR2 is FQNEAQ (reference sequence). This CDR3 has 14 amino acids. The germline V and J ends were trimmed by 6 bases and 4 bases, with 15 bases remaining between them.

The chain carries TRBV6-5 and TRBJ2-2; D gene uncertain. The CDR3 is made up of 14 amino acids. Germline assignment: CDR1 MNHEY and CDR2 SVGAGI. Between the trimmed V and J ends, which lost 5 bases and 3 bases, there was a span of 10 bases. The CDR3 DNA reads TGTGCCAGCAGTGACGGCCAGGACACCGGGGAGCTGTTTTTT. This gives the protein CASSDGQDTGELFF.

About this clone: The junction departs from germline at one end; a sequencing error may be responsible. The J gene is TRBJ2-2, the V gene TRBV7-7; TRBD1 matches 11 bases. Germline values: CDR1 SSHAT, CDR2 FNYEAQ (reference sequence). CDR3 size: 15 residues. The CDR3 reads CASRGQGENTGELFF. The CDR3 DNA follows: TGTGCTAGCAGGGGACAGGGGGAGAACACCGGGGAGCTGTTTTTT.

The chain employs TRBV27 and TRBJ1-2; D unresolved. V gave up 6 bases and J gave up 4 bases, with 12 bases separating them. The CDR3 covers 13 residues. Germline V gene lookup returns CDR1 MNHEY and CDR2 SMNVEV (reference sequence). CDR3 amino acids: CASSPTNSYGYTF. The CDR3 DNA is TGTGCCAGCAGCCCGACAAATTCCTATGGCTACACCTTC.

Judged by abundance, this clone is medium-sized. The J gene is TRBJ1-1, the V gene TRBV10-3; D gene unclear. The CDR3 is made up of 11 amino acids. Germline V lookup: CDR1 ENHRY, CDR2 SYGVKD. Trimming pared 1 base from V and 7 bases from J, leaving 4 bases between. Here the CDR3 DNA reads TGTGCCATCAGTGAGTACCATGAAGCTTTCTTT. Protein: CAISEYHEAFF.

This clone was counted between two and nine times. The gene calls are TRBV30 and TRBJ1-1; D perhaps matches TRBD1 (6 bases). The length of the CDR3 is 14 residues. The V end lost 2 bases, the J end lost 2 bases, and 12 bases lay between the germline ends. Germline CDR1 GTSNPN, CDR2 SVGIG (reference sequence). CDR3 sequence: CAWSKDSDNTEAFF. CDR3 DNA: TGTGCCTGGAGTAAGGACAGCGATAACACTGAAGCTTTCTTT.

The V gene is TRBV5-5, the J gene TRBJ2-3; D remains ambiguous. V lost 1 base and J 6 bases, leaving 9 bases between the germline ends. Per the germline V gene, CDR1 is SGHKS and CDR2 is YYEKEE (reference sequence). CDR3 length: 13 amino acids. CDR3 nucleotides: TGTGCCAGCAGCTTGAACCCCACGGATACGCAGTATTTT. Its translation: CASSLNPTDTQYF.

Judged by abundance, this clone is medium-sized. The CDR3 spells CASSITGATNYGYTF. DNA of the CDR3: TGTGCCAGTAGTATAACAGGTGCAACTAACTATGGCTACACCTTC. This sequence joins TRBV19 and TRBJ1-2; a possible D gene is TRBD1 (5 bases). Germline V lookup: CDR1 LNHDA, CDR2 SQIVND (reference sequence). Deletions cut 2 bases from V and 0 bases from J, with 10 bases between. The CDR3 covers 15 residues. The full variable domain, its missing parts supplied by reference TRBV19 and TRBJ1-2, is DGGITQSPKYLFRKEGQNVTLSCEQNLNHDAMYWYRQDPGQGLRLIYYSQIVNDFQKGDIAEGYSVSREKKESFPLTVTSAQKNPTAFYLCASSITGATNYGYTFGSGTRLTVV.